A single sample gave rise to the 23 T cell receptor beta chains below, sequenced in a study of T cell responses to AZD1222 COVID-19 vaccine. Assay: immunoSEQ multiplex PCR; the TCRdb copy retains only in-frame clones and omits some. The data hold around 180,000 clones, with about 89% observed a single time. Sample: peripheral blood, taken on day 0 of MenACWY control vaccination. The source of these receptors is an adult in good health.

This sequence joins TRBV24-1 and TRBJ2-1; TRBD1 might be the D (6 bases). V shed 1 base and J shed 1 base, with 13 bases lying between them. CDR1 and CDR2 from the germline V gene are KGHDR and SFDVKD. This CDR3 contains 17 residues. The CDR3 sequence: CATSDLPGVGSYNEQFF. In DNA, the CDR3 is TGTGCCACCAGTGATTTACCAGGGGTGGGGTCCTACAATGAGCAGTTCTTC.

The rearrangement joins TRBV5-5 to TRBJ1-1, with D uncertain. This CDR3 spans 11 amino acids. The germline V gene has CDR1 SGHKS and CDR2 YYEKEE (reference sequence). V was pared by 7 bases and J by 2 bases, with 6 bases between. The DNA for the CDR3 is TGTGCCAGCTCCAAAAACACTGAAGCTTTCTTT. Protein sequence: CASSKNTEAFF.

V usage is TRBV7-2 and J usage is TRBJ1-1; possibly TRBD1 for D (5 bases). The CDR3 consists of 14 residues. Germline CDR1 SGHTA, CDR2 FQGNSA. V was pared by 1 base and J by 1 base, with 7 bases between. The CDR3 loop reads CASSLVRGNTEAFF. CDR3 nucleotides: TGTGCCAGCAGCTTAGTTAGGGGGAACACTGAAGCTTTCTTT.

V and J are TRBV5-4 and TRBJ2-5, with a tentative D call TRBD2 (5 bases). Germline V gives CDR1 SGHNT, CDR2 YYREEE (reference sequence). With 2 bases removed from V and 5 bases from J, the gap between germline ends came to 10 bases. There are 13 residues in the CDR3. The CDR3, as DNA: TGTGCCAGCAGCTTCGTCACGGGGGAGACCCAGTACTTC. Protein: CASSFVTGETQYF.

Only a few counts were recorded for this clone. V and J are TRBV5-4 and TRBJ1-2; D gene ambiguous. V was pared by 4 bases and J by 4 bases, with 14 bases between. The CDR3 runs to 14 residues. The germline V gene encodes CDR1 SGHNT and CDR2 YYREEE (reference sequence). The DNA of the CDR3 is TGTGCCAGCAGCCCGAGGACGGAAATCTATGGCTACACCTTC. Its translation is CASSPRTEIYGYTF.

The chain couples TRBV6-5 to TRBJ2-7; the match to TRBD1 covers 7 bases. CDR1 and CDR2 from the germline V gene are MNHEY and SVGAGI. The CDR3 has 15 residues. Losses at the gene ends were 7 bases for V and 1 base for J; bases not matched to a gene: 10. The CDR3 is CASIRNRDRSYEQYF. The CDR3 DNA is TGTGCCAGCATTAGAAACCGGGACAGATCCTACGAGCAGTACTTC.

The chain joins TRBV2 to TRBJ1-1; no firm D call. Germline V gene lookup returns CDR1 SNHLY and CDR2 FYNNEI. CDR3 length: 14 residues. Trimming took off 4 bases at V and 5 bases at J, with 14 bases between the two ends. The CDR3 sequence: CASSVGRRGTEAFF. CDR3 sequence (DNA): TGTGCCAGCAGTGTTGGACGGCGGGGTACTGAAGCTTTCTTT.

The chain links TRBV28 to TRBJ2-7; 8 nucleotides line up with TRBD1. This CDR3 is 14 amino acids long. V shed 4 bases and J 4 bases; nucleotides not matched to a gene: 6. The germline V gene has CDR1 MDHEN and CDR2 SYDVKM. CDR3 sequence (DNA): TGTGCCAGCAGTTGGCGGGACAGGAATTACGAGCAGTACTTC. Its protein is CASSWRDRNYEQYF.

This chain joins TRBV28 and TRBJ2-1; 9 nucleotides align to TRBD1. CDR1 and CDR2 (germline): MDHEN, SYDVKM. Trimming at V came to 6 bases and at J to 4 bases, leaving 7 bases not matched to a gene. The CDR3 consists of 15 residues. The CDR3 reads CASRPGQGSYNEQFF. CDR3 in DNA: TGTGCCAGCAGACCTGGACAGGGGAGTTACAATGAGCAGTTCTTC.

The chain has TRBV4-2 and TRBJ1-6; D is perhaps TRBD1 (5 bases). CDR3 length equals 16 residues. V lost 0 bases and J 10 bases, leaving 16 bases between the germline ends. Germline V gene lookup returns CDR1 LGHNA and CDR2 YNFKEQ. The CDR3 DNA reads TGTGCCAGCAGCCAAGATAGCGGCAGGGTTGGGTCACCCCTCCACTTT. Translation gives CASSQDSGRVGSPLHF.

The chain combines TRBV6-5 with TRBJ1-3; D unclear. V was pared by 6 bases and J by 2 bases, with 14 bases between. The length of the CDR3 is 15 residues. From germline, CDR1 is MNHEY and CDR2 SVGAGI. The CDR3: CASRPPGPTGNTIYF. CDR3 in DNA: TGTGCCAGCAGACCCCCCGGACCCACTGGAAACACCATATATTTT.

The J gene is TRBJ2-1, the V gene TRBV30; 9 positions match TRBD1. V gave up 0 bases and J gave up 3 bases; unmatched junction bases: 3. The CDR3 is made up of 15 amino acids. Germline values: CDR1 GTSNPN, CDR2 SVGIG (reference sequence). CDR3 loop: CAWSVRDRVYNEQFF. The CDR3 DNA reads TGTGCCTGGAGTGTACGGGACAGGGTCTACAATGAGCAGTTCTTC.

This chain uses TRBV6-5 with TRBJ1-2; 9 nucleotides line up with TRBD1. The CDR3 runs to 13 residues. V lost 5 bases to trimming and J lost 8 bases; unmatched junction nucleotides: 6. The germline V gene encodes CDR1 MNHEY and CDR2 SVGAGI. The CDR3 here is CASSTGQGTGYTF. The CDR3 coding sequence is TGTGCCAGCAGTACCGGACAGGGGACCGGCTACACCTTC.

The chain has TRBV7-8 and TRBJ2-2; D might be TRBD1 or TRBD2, each matching 5 bases. Germline assignment: CDR1 SGHVS and CDR2 FQNEAQ. V was cut by 4 bases and J by 6 bases, with 15 bases left in between. The CDR3 covers 15 residues. DNA for the CDR3: TGTGCCAGCAGCTGGCGAGGGGATTGGTCCGGGGAGCTGTTTTTT. This sequence encodes CASSWRGDWSGELFF.

The chain combines TRBV19 with TRBJ1-3, with D possibly matching TRBD1 (5 bases). Germline V lookup: CDR1 LNHDA, CDR2 SQIVND (reference sequence). The V end lost 7 bases, the J end lost 0 bases, and 10 bases lay between the germline ends. The CDR3 length is 14 residues. CDR3 coding DNA: TGTGCCAGTACGAGAGGGACCTCTGGAAACACCATATATTTT. Its protein product is CASTRGTSGNTIYF. Full variable domain (remainder filled in from reference TRBV19 and TRBJ1-3): DGGITQSPKYLFRKEGQNVTLSCEQNLNHDAMYWYRQDPGQGLRLIYYSQIVNDFQKGDIAEGYSVSREKKESFPLTVTSAQKNPTAFYLCASTRGTSGNTIYFGEGSWLTVV.

The chain carries TRBV29-1 and TRBJ2-5; maybe TRBD2 (6 bases). Trimming removed 4 bases from V and 5 bases from J, with 17 bases in between. The CDR3 covers 14 residues. Germline assignment: CDR1 SQVTM and CDR2 ANQGSEA. DNA for the CDR3: TGCAGCGTTGGCGGGAAACAGAGGGTGGAGACCCAGTACTTC. Its translation: CSVGGKQRVETQYF.

The V and J genes are TRBV6-1 and TRBJ1-1, with a weak D call TRBD1 (6 bases). Trimming took off 2 bases at V and 1 base at J, with 8 bases between the two ends. Germline values: CDR1 MNHNS, CDR2 SASEGT. The CDR3 sequence is 14 residues long. CDR3 DNA: TGTGCCAGCAGTGAATCAGGGGAGAACACTGAAGCTTTCTTT. Amino acid sequence: CASSESGENTEAFF.

The genes are TRBV28 and TRBJ2-5; D tentatively reads TRBD1 or TRBD2 (5 bases each). V was cut by 5 bases and J by 9 bases, with 19 bases left in between. Germline CDR1 is MDHEN and CDR2 is SYDVKM. The length of the CDR3 is 14 residues. Here the CDR3 DNA reads TGTGCCAGCAGTCCCGACCCCGGCCAGGGAGCCCAGTACTTC. It specifies CASSPDPGQGAQYF. Based on the CDR3 plus reference TRBV28 and TRBJ2-5, the full variable domain is DVKVTQSSRYLVKRTGEKVFLECVQDMDHENMFWYRQDPGLGLRLIYFSYDVKMKEKGDIPEGYSVSREKKERFSLILESASTNQTSMYLCASSPDPGQGAQYFGPGTRLLVL.

V and J are TRBV7-9 and TRBJ2-7, with a possible D match to TRBD1 (6 bases). The V and J ends lost 5 bases and 5 bases respectively, with 13 bases between them. This CDR3 contains 13 residues. Germline loops: CDR1 SEHNR, CDR2 FQNEAQ (reference sequence). The CDR3 sequence is CASSPRTADEQYF. CDR3 coding DNA: TGTGCCAGCAGCCCCCGGACAGCAGACGAGCAGTACTTC.

The rearrangement joins TRBV9 to TRBJ2-6; D call uncertain. With 3 bases removed from V and 2 bases from J, the gap between germline ends came to 0 bases. CDR1 and CDR2 (germline): SGDLS, YYNGEE. The CDR3 covers 12 residues. The CDR3 nucleotides read TGTGCCAGCAGCGCTGGGGCCAACGTCCTGACTTTC. Protein sequence: CASSAGANVLTF.

The chain employs TRBV28 and TRBJ1-3, with no clear D. Germline V lookup: CDR1 MDHEN, CDR2 SYDVKM. The V gene lost 6 bases and the J gene lost 0 bases, with 9 bases spanning the gap. The CDR3 totals 14 residues. CDR3 loop: CASSRGGSGNTIYF. CDR3 bases: TGTGCCAGCAGCCGAGGTGGCTCTGGAAACACCATATATTTT.

V usage is TRBV2 and J usage is TRBJ2-7; 8 bases are shared with TRBD2. The CDR3 covers 16 residues. Looked up from germline, CDR1 is SNHLY and CDR2 is FYNNEI. The trim removed 3 bases at V and 0 bases at J, leaving 7 bases unmatched. The CDR3 is CASSELGRGASYEQYF. The DNA of the CDR3 is TGTGCCAGCAGTGAGTTGGGGCGGGGGGCCTCCTACGAGCAGTACTTC.

The J gene is TRBJ2-5, the V gene TRBV5-1, with TRBD1 matching over 7 bases. The CDR3 length is 15 residues. V was clipped by 0 bases and J by 5 bases; unmatched bases: 7. Germline V gene sequence: CDR1 SGHRS, CDR2 YFSETQ. The chain's CDR3 is CASSLGQGRDETQYF. The CDR3 DNA sequence: TGCGCCAGCAGCTTGGGACAGGGAAGGGACGAGACCCAGTACTTC. Full variable domain (remainder filled in from reference TRBV5-1 and TRBJ2-5): KAGVTQTPRYLIKTRGQQVTLSCSPISGHRSVSWYQQTPGQGLQFLFEYFSETQRNKGNFPGRFSGRQFSNSRSEMNVSTLELGDSALYLCASSLGQGRDETQYFGPGTRLLVL.